These T cell receptor beta chains were read from a single sample in a study of blood T cell repertoires in COVID-19. Measured with immunoSEQ multiplex PCR; TCRdb has only the in-frame clones, and not every one. The data show approximately 210,000 clones, approximately 86% seen once. The sample was peripheral blood. These receptor sequences come from a woman of 80 years or more with acute or convalescent COVID-19. Each CDR3 is given with its conserved first and last residue.

>TRBV6-2/TRBV6-3|15|TRBJ2-7
CASSYDGTGTYEQYF
>TRBV4-1|15|TRBJ1-3
CASRIDGSSGNTIYF
>TRBV7-3|14|TRBJ2-7
CASSFTKSSYEQYF
>TRBV6-1|14|TRBJ1-2
CASSESDARAGYTF
>TRBV2|14|TRBJ1-1
CASSRDRMNTEAFF
>TRBV27|12|TRBJ1-5
CASSFLYQPQHF
>TRBV19|15|TRBJ1-2
CASTWTGLDNYGYTF
>TRBV11-3|13|TRBJ2-5
CASSSNRGETQYF
>TRBV11-2|16|TRBJ2-3
CASSPVAGGQADTQYF
>TRBV3-1/TRBV3-2|14|TRBJ1-1
CASSLTDRGTEAFF
>TRBV6-1|17|TRBJ1-5
CASSDNTGGRGNQPQHF
>TRBV10-3|14|TRBJ1-2
CAISPGTEYYGYTF
>TRBV6-5|14|TRBJ1-1
CASSYNRGKGEAFF
>TRBV4-1|15|TRBJ1-1
CASSQGGGFNTEAFF